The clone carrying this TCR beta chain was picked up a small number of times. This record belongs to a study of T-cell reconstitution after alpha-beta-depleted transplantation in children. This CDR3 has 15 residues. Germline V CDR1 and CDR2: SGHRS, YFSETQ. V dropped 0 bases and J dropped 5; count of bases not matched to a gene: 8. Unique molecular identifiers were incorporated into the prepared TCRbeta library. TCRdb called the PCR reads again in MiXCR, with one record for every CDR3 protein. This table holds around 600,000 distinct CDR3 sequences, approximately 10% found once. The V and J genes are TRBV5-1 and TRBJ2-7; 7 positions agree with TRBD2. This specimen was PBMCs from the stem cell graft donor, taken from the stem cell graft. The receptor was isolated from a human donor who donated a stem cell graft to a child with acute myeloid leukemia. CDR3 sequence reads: CASSLARTSNDEQYF. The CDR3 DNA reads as TGCGCCAGCAGCTTGGCGAGGACTAGTAACGACGAGCAGTACTTC.